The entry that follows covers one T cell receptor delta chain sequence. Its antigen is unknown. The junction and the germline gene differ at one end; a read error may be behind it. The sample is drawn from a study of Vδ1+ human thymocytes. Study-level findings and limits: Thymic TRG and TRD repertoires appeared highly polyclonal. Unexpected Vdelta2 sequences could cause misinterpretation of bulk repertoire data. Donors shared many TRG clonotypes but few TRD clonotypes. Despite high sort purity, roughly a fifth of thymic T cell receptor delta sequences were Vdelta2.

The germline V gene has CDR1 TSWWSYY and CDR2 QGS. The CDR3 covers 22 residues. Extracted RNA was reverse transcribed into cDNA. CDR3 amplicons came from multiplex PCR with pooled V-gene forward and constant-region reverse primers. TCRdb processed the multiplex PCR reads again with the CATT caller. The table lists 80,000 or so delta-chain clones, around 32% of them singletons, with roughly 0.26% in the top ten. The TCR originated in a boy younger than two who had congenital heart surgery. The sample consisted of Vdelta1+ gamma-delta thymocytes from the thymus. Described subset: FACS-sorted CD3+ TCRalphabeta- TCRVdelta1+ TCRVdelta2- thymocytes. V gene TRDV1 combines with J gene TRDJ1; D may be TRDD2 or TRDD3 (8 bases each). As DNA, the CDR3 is TGTGCTCTTGGGGAACTAGGGCTTCCTACTTCGCTGGGGGAAAGAGACACCGGTAAACTCATCTTT. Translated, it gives CALGELGLPTSLGERDTGKLIF.